One T cell receptor beta chain is described in this entry. The antigen this receptor binds is unknown. No base quality information exists; no much larger clone differs at one position. This record belongs to a study of OX40 agonist ivuxolimab in advanced cancers. Study-wide context: Ivuxolimab was a fully human IgG2 agonistic monoclonal antibody targeting the costimulatory receptor OX40 (CD134). The paper reports the monotherapy dose-escalation portion (N of about 50 patients) of the phase I ivuxolimab trial. Among the roughly 50 dose-escalation patients, some 19 had hepatocellular carcinoma, approximately 15 melanoma, 9 renal cell carcinoma and 9 head and neck cancer. Partial responses occurred in three dose-escalation patients, of whom one had hepatocellular carcinoma and two had cutaneous melanoma. Prior anti-PD-1, anti-PD-L1 or anti-CTLA-4 therapy was permitted, and checkpoint inhibitors had been received by roughly two fifths of dose-escalation patients. Intravenous ivuxolimab was administered to patients every 2 weeks at six dose levels: 0.01, 0.1, 0.3, 1.5, 3 and 10 mg/kg. The point of sequencing TCRbeta in the periphery was to test whether ivuxolimab changed TCR sequence diversity and drove clonal T-cell expansion. The dose-escalation cohort was about 83% male with a mean age of approximately 59 years, ranging from roughly 20 to 80. General findings and caveats noted by the study authors: Partial responders in the 0.1-3.0 mg/kg groups had among the lowest normalized peripheral clonal expansion, especially among CD8+ T cells. After ivuxolimab, CD8+ T cells had more expanded clones than CD4+ T cells on average. Low levels of normalized T-cell clonal expansion were also seen in some nonresponding patients. Antigen specificity was not determined for the clonally expanded peripheral T cells. Clonal expansion of both CD4+ and CD8+ blood T cells was observed from baseline to week 6 at doses 0.1 to 3.0 mg/kg.

V and J lose 5 bases and 1 base, and a span of 10 bases separates them. The germline V gene yields MDHEN for CDR1 and SYDVKM for CDR2. The CDR3, from cysteine to phenylalanine, totals 14 residues. Just the 42-base CDR3 DNA is kept, in frame starting at base 1. The trial excluded patients who had a history of autoimmune disease or were on systemic immunosuppression. Peripheral blood for TCR sequencing was collected from all dose cohorts at baseline, on cycle 4 day 1, and on cycle 7 day 1. Samples were obtained from an open-label, multicenter, first-in-human phase I dose-escalation trial of ivuxolimab. Adults with locally advanced or metastatic head and neck squamous cell, hepatocellular, melanoma or renal cell carcinoma were enrolled in the trial. Before TCR sequencing, CD4+ and CD8+ T cells were separately sorted from peripheral blood. Genomic DNA was extracted from sorted cells for sequencing of the TCRbeta CDR3 region. The immunoSEQ Assay was used for sequencing of TCRbeta CDR3 regions. TCRdb took this table from immuneACCESS and kept in-frame rearrangements with V and J called. Such tables lack part of the clones; where checked against another copy, unresolved V genes explain under half of the gap, and the rest is unexplained. The sample table contains about 76,000 clones; only one count was recorded for roughly 85% of them. The ten top clones hold about 3% of the sample.

The rearrangement combines TRBV28 with TRBJ2-3; no D gene is confidently identified. The sequence was collected from an adult with an advanced solid tumor such as melanoma, head and neck, liver or kidney cancer. The sample here was CD4+ or CD8+ T cells sorted from blood, taken in a trial of the OX40 agonist ivuxolimab. In nucleotides, the sequence is TGTGCCAGCAGTACCCTTACCCGCACAGATACGCAGTATTTT. It codes for CASSTLTRTDTQYF.